Listed below are T cell receptor beta chains from one sample, sequenced in a study of blood T cell repertoires in COVID-19. The repertoire was sequenced with immunoSEQ multiplex PCR; TCRdb's copy has only in-frame clones and lacks some. The sample shows 70,000 or so clones, 85% to 90% of them seen only once. The specimen sequenced was peripheral blood. These receptors were obtained from a man aged 65 to 79 with active or convalescent COVID-19. The CDR3 runs from the conserved cysteine through the conserved F or W. A D gene is named only where the DNA matches it firmly. Not every row has a clone size; where given, it reads once, few, many or a size class.

v_call: TRBV7-9; clone_size: .; d_call: TRBD1; j_call: TRBJ1-2; cdr3_aa: CASSLVAATGTGYTF; cdr3_nt: TGTGCCAGCAGCTTAGTGGCCGCGACAGGGACAGGCTACACCTTC
v_call: TRBV12-3/TRBV12-4; clone_size: .; d_call: TRBD1; j_call: TRBJ1-2; cdr3_aa: CASSRTGIMRYTF; cdr3_nt: TGTGCCAGCAGCAGGACAGGTATTATGCGCTACACCTTC
v_call: TRBV27; clone_size: once; d_call: .; j_call: TRBJ2-7; cdr3_aa: CASSLQGGRNEQYF; cdr3_nt: TGTGCCAGCAGTTTGCAGGGAGGCAGGAACGAGCAGTACTTC
v_call: TRBV29-1; clone_size: .; d_call: TRBD1; j_call: TRBJ1-1; cdr3_aa: CSVGTGNTEAFF; cdr3_nt: TGCAGCGTGGGGACAGGGAACACTGAAGCTTTCTTT
v_call: TRBV11-2; clone_size: few; d_call: TRBD2; j_call: TRBJ2-5; cdr3_aa: CASSLRLAGVGETQYF; cdr3_nt: TGTGCCAGCAGCCTCCGACTAGCGGGAGTGGGAGAGACCCAGTACTTC
v_call: TRBV5-1; clone_size: .; d_call: TRBD1; j_call: TRBJ1-1; cdr3_aa: CASSLNRDRANTEAFF; cdr3_nt: TGCGCCAGCAGCTTGAACCGGGACAGGGCGAACACTGAAGCTTTCTTT
v_call: TRBV19; clone_size: .; d_call: TRBD2; j_call: TRBJ2-1; cdr3_aa: CASSISASGRYGSSYNEQFF; cdr3_nt: TGTGCCAGTAGTATATCAGCTAGCGGGAGATATGGGAGCTCCTACAATGAGCAGTTCTTC
v_call: TRBV19; clone_size: .; d_call: TRBD2; j_call: TRBJ2-5; cdr3_aa: CASTTSGRAIGETQYF; cdr3_nt: TGTGCCAGTACGACTAGCGGGAGGGCCATCGGGGAGACCCAGTACTTC
v_call: TRBV28; clone_size: once; d_call: .; j_call: TRBJ1-4; cdr3_aa: CASSSPGATNEKLFF; cdr3_nt: TGTGCCAGCAGTTCACCGGGGGCAACTAATGAAAAACTGTTTTTT
v_call: TRBV9; clone_size: .; d_call: TRBD1; j_call: TRBJ1-2; cdr3_aa: CASSRGGRDYTF; cdr3_nt: TGTGCCAGCAGCCGAGGGGGCAGAGACTACACCTTC
v_call: TRBV19; clone_size: once; d_call: TRBD1; j_call: TRBJ2-5; cdr3_aa: CASGTGGETQYF; cdr3_nt: TGTGCCAGTGGGACAGGAGGAGAGACCCAGTACTTC
v_call: TRBV6-5; clone_size: .; d_call: TRBD1; j_call: TRBJ1-2; cdr3_aa: CAGKANTFYRGGYTF; cdr3_nt: TGTGCCGGGAAGGCCAACACATTTTACAGGGGAGGCTACACCTTC
v_call: TRBV30; clone_size: .; d_call: .; j_call: TRBJ1-4; cdr3_aa: CAWNTGLEYEKLFF; cdr3_nt: TGTGCCTGGAACACAGGGTTGGAGTATGAAAAACTGTTTTTT
v_call: TRBV5-1; clone_size: .; d_call: TRBD2; j_call: TRBJ2-5; cdr3_aa: CASSSPGLAGQETQYF; cdr3_nt: TGCGCCAGCAGCTCCCCCGGACTAGCGGGACAAGAGACCCAGTACTTC
v_call: TRBV9; clone_size: .; d_call: TRBD1; j_call: TRBJ2-2; cdr3_aa: CASSVGTVNTGELFF; cdr3_nt: TGTGCCAGCAGCGTCGGGACAGTGAACACCGGGGAGCTGTTTTTT
v_call: TRBV18; clone_size: .; d_call: TRBD1; j_call: TRBJ1-2; cdr3_aa: CASSPPGTGGSDGYTF; cdr3_nt: TGTGCCAGCTCACCACCGGGGACAGGGGGTTCTGATGGCTACACCTTC
v_call: TRBV6-6; clone_size: .; d_call: .; j_call: TRBJ1-2; cdr3_aa: CASRDRQKGDGYTF; cdr3_nt: TGTGCCAGCAGGGACCGCCAAAAAGGGGATGGCTACACCTTC
v_call: TRBV6-5; clone_size: .; d_call: TRBD2; j_call: TRBJ2-1; cdr3_aa: CASSYGGTSGYNEQFF; cdr3_nt: TGTGCCAGCAGTTACGGGGGGACTAGCGGTTACAATGAGCAGTTCTTC
v_call: TRBV2; clone_size: .; d_call: TRBD1; j_call: TRBJ2-7; cdr3_aa: CASSEAGGANYEQYF; cdr3_nt: TGTGCCAGCAGTGAGGCAGGGGGCGCAAATTACGAGCAGTACTTC
v_call: TRBV7-2; clone_size: .; d_call: TRBD2; j_call: TRBJ2-1; cdr3_aa: CASSLTGGPHEQFF; cdr3_nt: TGTGCCAGCAGCTTGACGGGAGGGCCCCATGAGCAGTTCTTC
v_call: TRBV20-1; clone_size: .; d_call: TRBD2; j_call: TRBJ2-1; cdr3_aa: CSAGGGGEQFF; cdr3_nt: TGCAGTGCCGGCGGGGGTGGTGAGCAGTTCTTC
v_call: TRBV19; clone_size: .; d_call: TRBD1; j_call: TRBJ2-2; cdr3_aa: CASSTQGAGGELFF; cdr3_nt: TGTGCCAGTAGTACACAGGGGGCTGGCGGGGAGCTGTTTTTT
v_call: TRBV5-1; clone_size: .; d_call: TRBD1; j_call: TRBJ1-1; cdr3_aa: CASSLNRQGAKNTEAFF; cdr3_nt: TGCGCCAGCAGCCTGAACAGACAGGGGGCCAAAAACACTGAAGCTTTCTTT
v_call: TRBV28; clone_size: .; d_call: .; j_call: TRBJ2-7; cdr3_aa: CASSSGTGGHEQYF; cdr3_nt: TGTGCCAGCAGTTCCGGGACGGGGGGCCACGAGCAGTACTTC
v_call: TRBV30; clone_size: .; d_call: .; j_call: TRBJ1-6; cdr3_aa: CAWGPQEGSPLHF; cdr3_nt: TGTGCCTGGGGCCCCCAGGAGGGTTCACCCCTCCACTTT
v_call: TRBV28; clone_size: .; d_call: .; j_call: TRBJ2-3; cdr3_aa: CASSFGSRNSRGTDTQYF; cdr3_nt: TGTGCCAGCAGTTTTGGGAGTAGGAATTCGAGGGGGACAGATACGCAGTATTTT
v_call: TRBV28; clone_size: .; d_call: .; j_call: TRBJ1-5; cdr3_aa: CASSSHSINQPQHF; cdr3_nt: TGTGCCAGCAGTTCTCACAGCATAAATCAGCCCCAGCATTTT
v_call: TRBV30; clone_size: few; d_call: .; j_call: TRBJ1-5; cdr3_aa: CAWSTTERNQPQHF; cdr3_nt: TGTGCCTGGAGTACGACTGAGAGAAATCAGCCCCAGCATTTT
v_call: TRBV20-1; clone_size: .; d_call: .; j_call: TRBJ2-5; cdr3_aa: CSASNGGVETQYF; cdr3_nt: TGCAGTGCTAGTAACGGAGGGGTCGAGACCCAGTACTTC
v_call: TRBV4-2; clone_size: .; d_call: TRBD2; j_call: TRBJ2-7; cdr3_aa: CASSQVSGRSNEQYF; cdr3_nt: TGTGCCAGCAGCCAAGTTAGCGGGAGGTCCAACGAGCAGTACTTC
v_call: TRBV19; clone_size: once; d_call: .; j_call: TRBJ2-7; cdr3_aa: CASSIKPGYEQYF; cdr3_nt: TGTGCCAGTAGTATTAAACCGGGGTACGAGCAGTACTTC
v_call: TRBV11-2; clone_size: .; d_call: TRBD2; j_call: TRBJ2-1; cdr3_aa: CASSSTSGYNEQFF; cdr3_nt: TGTGCCAGCAGCTCTACTAGCGGCTACAATGAGCAGTTCTTC
v_call: TRBV19; clone_size: .; d_call: TRBD1; j_call: TRBJ1-1; cdr3_aa: CASTGTGKTLNTEAFF; cdr3_nt: TGTGCCAGTACGGGGACAGGGAAAACTCTGAACACTGAAGCTTTCTTT
v_call: TRBV3-1/TRBV3-2; clone_size: .; d_call: TRBD1; j_call: TRBJ1-4; cdr3_aa: CASSPGTGNEKLFF; cdr3_nt: TGTGCCAGCAGCCCGGGGACAGGGAATGAAAAACTGTTTTTT
v_call: TRBV7-9; clone_size: .; d_call: TRBD2; j_call: TRBJ2-2; cdr3_aa: CASSTWGGRTGELFF; cdr3_nt: TGTGCCAGCAGCACATGGGGGGGACGCACCGGGGAGCTGTTTTTT
v_call: TRBV5-6; clone_size: .; d_call: TRBD1; j_call: TRBJ2-6; cdr3_aa: CASSLDRTGEPSGANVLTF; cdr3_nt: TGTGCCAGCAGCTTGGATCGGACAGGGGAACCCTCTGGGGCCAACGTCCTGACTTTC
v_call: TRBV5-1; clone_size: .; d_call: .; j_call: TRBJ1-3; cdr3_aa: CASSLTGYSGNTIYF; cdr3_nt: TGCGCCAGCAGCCTCACAGGGTACTCTGGAAACACCATATATTTT
v_call: TRBV2; clone_size: .; d_call: TRBD1; j_call: TRBJ1-1; cdr3_aa: CASSEYVSDRAAFSEAFF; cdr3_nt: TGTGCCAGCAGTGAATACGTCTCGGACAGGGCAGCGTTCTCTGAAGCTTTCTTT
v_call: TRBV4-1; clone_size: once; d_call: .; j_call: TRBJ2-1; cdr3_aa: CASSQDWSNTYNEQFF; cdr3_nt: TGCGCCAGCAGCCAAGATTGGAGCAATACCTACAATGAGCAGTTCTTC
v_call: TRBV6-4; clone_size: .; d_call: .; j_call: TRBJ2-5; cdr3_aa: CASSLPERPGQETQYF; cdr3_nt: TGTGCCAGCAGCCTCCCGGAAAGGCCGGGACAAGAGACCCAGTACTTC
v_call: TRBV9; clone_size: once; d_call: .; j_call: TRBJ1-6; cdr3_aa: CASSVGGGGSPLHF; cdr3_nt: TGTGCCAGCAGCGTAGGCGGGGGGGGTTCACCCCTCCACTTT
v_call: TRBV5-1; clone_size: .; d_call: TRBD1; j_call: TRBJ2-7; cdr3_aa: CASTAGTVSSYEQYF; cdr3_nt: TGCGCCAGCACGGCCGGGACAGTGAGCTCCTACGAGCAGTACTTC
v_call: TRBV30; clone_size: .; d_call: TRBD1; j_call: TRBJ1-5; cdr3_aa: CAWSLTGDPNQPQHF; cdr3_nt: TGTGCCTGGAGCCTAACAGGGGATCCCAATCAGCCCCAGCATTTT
v_call: TRBV9; clone_size: .; d_call: TRBD2; j_call: TRBJ2-7; cdr3_aa: CASSVGLAGREQYF; cdr3_nt: TGTGCCAGCAGCGTCGGACTAGCGGGAAGGGAGCAGTACTTC
v_call: TRBV18; clone_size: .; d_call: TRBD2; j_call: TRBJ2-1; cdr3_aa: CASSRQLAGGRNEQFF; cdr3_nt: TGTGCCAGCTCCCGGCAACTAGCGGGAGGCCGGAATGAGCAGTTCTTC
v_call: TRBV28; clone_size: medium-sized; d_call: .; j_call: TRBJ2-7; cdr3_aa: CASSWESRMGEQYF; cdr3_nt: TGTGCCAGCAGTTGGGAGAGCCGAATGGGGGAGCAGTACTTC
v_call: TRBV6-5; clone_size: .; d_call: .; j_call: TRBJ2-2; cdr3_aa: CASRYRGDTGELFF; cdr3_nt: TGTGCCAGCAGGTACCGGGGTGACACCGGGGAGCTGTTTTTT
v_call: TRBV11-2; clone_size: once; d_call: TRBD2; j_call: TRBJ2-3; cdr3_aa: CASSLYGLAGDTQYF; cdr3_nt: TGTGCCAGCAGCCTTTACGGGTTAGCGGGAGATACGCAGTATTTT
v_call: TRBV6-5; clone_size: .; d_call: .; j_call: TRBJ2-4; cdr3_aa: CASKPVRLKNIQYF; cdr3_nt: TGTGCCAGCAAGCCGGTGAGGTTAAAAAACATTCAGTACTTC
v_call: TRBV10-3; clone_size: .; d_call: .; j_call: TRBJ2-1; cdr3_aa: CATGPRDEQFF; cdr3_nt: TGTGCCACCGGTCCCCGCGATGAGCAGTTCTTC
v_call: TRBV18; clone_size: large; d_call: .; j_call: TRBJ2-3; cdr3_aa: CASSAQGYSTDTQYF; cdr3_nt: TGTGCCAGCTCAGCCCAGGGATATAGCACAGATACGCAGTATTTT
v_call: TRBV7-9; clone_size: few; d_call: .; j_call: TRBJ2-7; cdr3_aa: CASTVEDRPSYEQYF; cdr3_nt: TGTGCCAGCACCGTAGAAGACAGACCTTCCTACGAGCAGTACTTC
v_call: TRBV28; clone_size: .; d_call: .; j_call: TRBJ2-7; cdr3_aa: CASHRASGSYEQYF; cdr3_nt: TGTGCCAGCCACAGGGCTAGCGGTTCTTACGAGCAGTACTTC